This T cell receptor beta chain stems from a study of spatial heterogeneity in lung cancer. Study-wide findings and caveats: Follow-up blood showed ubiquitous expanded tumor TCRs less than blood at resection did.

This sample's time point: sample taken at primary tumor resection. Samples were donated by 72 untreated early-stage non-small cell lung cancer patients. Frozen PBMC, nontumor lung or tumor provided whole RNA, which was sequenced unsorted. The trim removed 6 bases at V and 1 base at J, leaving 13 bases unmatched. The CDR3 runs to 18 residues. CDR1 is KGHSH, CDR2 LQKENI, per germline. Every TCR cDNA molecule bore its own unique molecular identifier. TCRdb re-derived calls from the 5' RACE reads in MiXCR, one entry per CDR3 protein. The data show just under 95,000 distinct CDR3 sequences, approximately 12% seen once. About this clonotype itself: Its antigen is still unknown.

The TCR sequence derives from a male donor with early-stage non-small cell lung cancer. The chain uses TRBV18 and TRBJ1-1; 11 nucleotides align to TRBD1. The sequencing used PBMCs, collected at surgery. The CDR3 loop is CASSPPRTGGIPNTEAFF. The CDR3 DNA is TGTGCCAGCTCCCCTCCCCGGACAGGGGGCATTCCGAACACTGAAGCTTTCTTT.